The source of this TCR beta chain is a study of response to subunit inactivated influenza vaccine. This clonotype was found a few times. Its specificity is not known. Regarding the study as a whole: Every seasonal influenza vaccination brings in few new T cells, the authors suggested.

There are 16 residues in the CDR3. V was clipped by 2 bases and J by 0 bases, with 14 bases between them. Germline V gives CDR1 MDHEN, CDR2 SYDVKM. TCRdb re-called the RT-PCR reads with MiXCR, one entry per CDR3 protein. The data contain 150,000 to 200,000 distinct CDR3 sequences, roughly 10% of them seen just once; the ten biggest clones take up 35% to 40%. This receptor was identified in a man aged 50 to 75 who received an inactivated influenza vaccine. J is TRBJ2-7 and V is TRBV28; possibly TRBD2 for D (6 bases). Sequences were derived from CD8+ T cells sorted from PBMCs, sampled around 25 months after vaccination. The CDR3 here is CASSLHLAFNSYEQYF. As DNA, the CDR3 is TGTGCCAGCAGTTTACATCTAGCGTTTAACTCCTACGAGCAGTACTTC.